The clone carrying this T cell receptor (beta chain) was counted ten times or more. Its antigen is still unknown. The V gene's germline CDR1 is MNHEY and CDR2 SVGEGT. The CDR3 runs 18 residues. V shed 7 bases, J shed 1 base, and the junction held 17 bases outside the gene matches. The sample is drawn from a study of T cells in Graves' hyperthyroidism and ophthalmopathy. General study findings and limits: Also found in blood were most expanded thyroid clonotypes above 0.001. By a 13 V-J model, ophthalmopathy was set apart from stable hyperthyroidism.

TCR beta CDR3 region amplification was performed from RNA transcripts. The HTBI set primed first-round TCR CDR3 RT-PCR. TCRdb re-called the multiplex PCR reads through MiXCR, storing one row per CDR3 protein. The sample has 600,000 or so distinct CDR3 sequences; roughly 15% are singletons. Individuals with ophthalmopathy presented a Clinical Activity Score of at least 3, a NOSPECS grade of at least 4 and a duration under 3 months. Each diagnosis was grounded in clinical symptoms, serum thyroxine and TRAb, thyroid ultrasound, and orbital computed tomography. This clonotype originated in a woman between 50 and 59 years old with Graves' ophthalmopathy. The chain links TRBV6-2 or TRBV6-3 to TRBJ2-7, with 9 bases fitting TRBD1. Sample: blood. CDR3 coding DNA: TGTGCCAGCACTAACCTGGGACAGGGAAGACCCCCATCCTACGAGCAGTACTTC. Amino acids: CASTNLGQGRPPSYEQYF.